This entry lists 14 T cell receptor beta chains sequenced from one sample in a study of blood T cell repertoires in COVID-19. Produced via immunoSEQ multiplex PCR; TCRdb's table is partial and in-frame only. The sample has under 60,000 clones, around 87% seen once; the top ten hold approximately 6%. The sequencing sample was made of peripheral blood. These receptors were taken from a woman aged 55 to 70 with COVID-19, enrolled during active disease.

CDR3 nucleotides: TGTGCCAGCAGCGTCACACCCGCAAGTGAAAAACTGTTTTTT. Its protein product is CASSVTPASEKLFF. V usage is TRBV9 and J usage is TRBJ1-4; D not certain. Deletions cut 2 bases from V and 7 bases from J, with 12 bases between. The CDR3 is 14 amino acids. CDR1 is SGDLS, CDR2 YYNGEE, per germline.

The V and J genes are TRBV2 and TRBJ1-5; 9 bases map to TRBD1. This CDR3 is 14 amino acids long. Germline V gives CDR1 SNHLY, CDR2 FYNNEI. Trimming cost V 6 bases and J 5 bases; bases outside gene matches: 5. CDR3 sequence reads: CASRGGTGYQPQHF. Written as DNA, the CDR3 is TGTGCCAGCAGGGGGGGGACAGGGTATCAGCCCCAGCATTTT. The full variable domain, rest sourced from reference TRBV2 and TRBJ1-5, is EPEVTQTPSHQVTQMGQEVILRCVPISNHLYFYWYRQILGQKVEFLVSFYNNEISEKSEIFDDQFSVERPDGSNFTLKIRSTKLEDSAMYFCASRGGTGYQPQHFGDGTRLSIL.

The DNA for the CDR3 is TGTGCCAGCAGCTTATTGTCAGGTGGGAATGAGCAGTTCTTC. Protein sequence: CASSLLSGGNEQFF. The V and J genes are TRBV11-3 and TRBJ2-1, with D unresolved. The CDR3 loop spans 14 amino acids. Germline loops: CDR1 SGHNT, CDR2 YENEEA. Trimming took 2 bases from V and 7 from J, leaving 12 bases between them. Complete variable domain (other parts from reference TRBV11-3 and TRBJ2-1): EAGVVQSPRYKIIEKKQPVAFWCNPISGHNTLYWYLQNLGQGPELLIRYENEEAVDDSQLPKDRFSAERLKGVDSTLKIQPAELGDSAVYLCASSLLSGGNEQFFGPGTRLTVL.

V gene TRBV9 combines with J gene TRBJ2-5; 8 bases align to TRBD2. Per germline, CDR1 SGDLS and CDR2 YYNGEE. J lost 4 bases, V lost 0 bases, and 5 bases had no gene match. This CDR3 contains 15 residues. For the CDR3, the DNA is TGTGCCAGCAGCGTAGTGGCTAGCGGGTTAGAGACCCAGTACTTC. Translating gives CASSVVASGLETQYF. The entire variable domain, with the rest obtained from reference TRBV9 and TRBJ2-5, is as follows: DSGVTQTPKHLITATGQRVTLRCSPRSGDLSVYWYQQSLDQGLQFLIQYYNGEERAKGNILERFSAQQFPDLHSELNLSSLELGDSALYFCASSVVASGLETQYFGPGTRLLVL.

This chain uses TRBV30 with TRBJ2-1; 12 positions agree with TRBD2. The CDR3 runs to 18 residues. V lost 1 base, J lost 1 base, and 8 bases stayed unmatched. The germline gives CDR1 GTSNPN, CDR2 SVGIG (reference sequence). CDR3 nucleotides: TGTGCCTGGAGTGAGGCCGGACTAGCGGGGTTTTCCTACAATGAGCAGTTCTTC. It is translated as CAWSEAGLAGFSYNEQFF.

This rearrangement joins TRBV11-2 to TRBJ2-7; D remains ambiguous. CDR1 and CDR2 from the germline V gene are SGHAT and FQNNGV. V was shortened by 3 bases and J by 0 bases, with 9 bases between the two germline ends. CDR3 length: 14 amino acids. This CDR3 is CASSFSRSSYEQYF. The CDR3, as DNA: TGTGCCAGCAGCTTTTCCAGATCCTCCTACGAGCAGTACTTC.

This chain links TRBV19 with TRBJ1-1; no clear D. The CDR3 consists of 12 residues. V shed 4 bases and J shed 3 bases, with 6 bases lying between them. The germline gives CDR1 LNHDA, CDR2 SQIVND (reference sequence). The CDR3, as DNA: TGTGCCAGTAGTACCCCATACACTGAAGCTTTCTTT. Amino acids: CASSTPYTEAFF. The full variable domain, rest sourced from reference TRBV19 and TRBJ1-1, is DGGITQSPKYLFRKEGQNVTLSCEQNLNHDAMYWYRQDPGQGLRLIYYSQIVNDFQKGDIAEGYSVSREKKESFPLTVTSAQKNPTAFYLCASSTPYTEAFFGQGTRLTVV.

V usage is TRBV19 and J usage is TRBJ1-5, with a tentative D call TRBD1 (6 bases). The V end was cut by 7 bases, the J end by 1 base, with 11 bases between. Germline V gene sequence: CDR1 LNHDA, CDR2 SQIVND (reference sequence). This CDR3 is 14 amino acids long. CDR3 amino acids: CASKNDRSNQPQHF. The CDR3, as DNA: TGTGCCAGTAAGAACGACAGGAGCAATCAGCCCCAGCATTTT.

The rearrangement joins TRBV5-6 to TRBJ1-3; D gene ambiguous. Trimming took off 2 bases at V and 0 bases at J, with 15 bases between the two ends. Germline CDR1 reads SGHDT; CDR2 reads YYEEEE. The CDR3 is 17 residues long. CDR3 coding DNA: TGTGCCAGCAGCTTAAAAAATCCCGACTACTCTGGAAACACCATATATTTT. Amino acids: CASSLKNPDYSGNTIYF.

The chain is built from TRBV13 and TRBJ1-3; D gene unclear. Germline values: CDR1 PRHDT, CDR2 FYEKMQ (reference sequence). The CDR3 is made up of 18 amino acids. With 5 bases removed from V and 0 bases from J, the gap between germline ends came to 20 bases. The chain's CDR3 is CASSPRLLLGSSGNTIYF. The CDR3 coding sequence is TGTGCCAGCAGCCCCCGACTCCTGCTTGGCTCCTCTGGAAACACCATATATTTT. The whole variable domain, filled in from reference TRBV13 and TRBJ1-3, reads AAGVIQSPRHLIKEKRETATLKCYPIPRHDTVYWYQQGPGQDPQFLISFYEKMQSDKGSIPDRFSAQQFSDYHSELNMSSLELGDSALYFCASSPRLLLGSSGNTIYFGEGSWLTVV.

The rearrangement joins TRBV6-5 to TRBJ1-6; D uncertain. The CDR3 has 13 amino acids. Per germline, CDR1 MNHEY and CDR2 SVGAGI. V lost 7 bases, J lost 8 bases, and 12 bases lay in between. The CDR3 region is CASKLRSDSPLHF. The CDR3 coding sequence is TGTGCCAGCAAGCTACGGTCGGATTCACCCCTCCACTTT.

The chain employs TRBV25-1 and TRBJ2-7; D might be TRBD2 (6 bases). The ends were cut back, 3 bases at V and 6 bases at J, with 21 bases in the middle. The CDR3 is made up of 16 amino acids. Germline values: CDR1 MGHDK, CDR2 SYGVNS. The CDR3 sequence is CASSDRWEIRDFEQYF. CDR3 nucleotide sequence: TGTGCCAGCAGTGATCGTTGGGAAATTAGGGACTTCGAGCAGTACTTC.

The V gene is TRBV10-1, the J gene TRBJ2-3, with a possible D match to TRBD1 (5 bases). Between the trimmed V and J ends, which lost 3 bases and 0 bases, there was a span of 10 bases. Germline CDR1 WNHNN, CDR2 SYGVQD (reference sequence). This CDR3 region has 15 residues. The CDR3, as DNA: TGCGCCAGCAGTGAACCCCAGGGAAGCACAGATACGCAGTATTTT. Translated: CASSEPQGSTDTQYF.

V usage is TRBV28 and J usage is TRBJ2-5; 12 bases fit TRBD1. Looked up from germline, CDR1 is MDHEN and CDR2 is SYDVKM. Trimming removed 8 bases from V and 4 bases from J; junction bases left unmatched: 11. CDR3 length equals 16 residues. CDR3 nucleotides: TGTGCCAGCCGATTTGCCGGGACAGGGGGCCCAGAGACCCAGTACTTC. The encoded protein is CASRFAGTGGPETQYF.